This entry lists 5 T cell receptor beta chains sequenced from one sample in a study of T cells after posttransplantation cyclophosphamide. Treatment was busulfan-fludarabine conditioning, a marrow graft, and cyclophosphamide on days +3 and +4. The method was immunoSEQ multiplex PCR; TCRdb's version includes in-frame clones alone and lacks a portion of them. The sample shows approximately 20,000 clones, roughly 87% of them seen only once. The sequenced sample was PBMCs, obtained after allogeneic stem cell transplant with posttransplant cyclophosphamide. The source is a female patient aged 35 to 55 who received an allogeneic stem cell transplant from a related donor, was CMV-positive, and had no GVHD. Some T cells may be supplied by the graft donor.

The rearrangement links TRBV7-9 to TRBJ1-4; 10 positions agree with TRBD1. Trimming removed 4 bases from V and 4 bases from J; junction bases left unmatched: 15. CDR3 length: 19 residues. CDR1 and CDR2 from the germline V gene are SEHNR and FQNEAQ (reference sequence). The CDR3 bases are TGTGCCAGCAGCTCCTCAAAATCGGGACAGGGGCTGTTTAATGAAAAACTGTTTTTT. Encoded protein: CASSSSKSGQGLFNEKLFF.

This clone was seen a single time. The CDR3 DNA is TGTGCCTGGAGCGACATCCCAATGAACACTGAAGCTTTCTTT. Protein sequence: CAWSDIPMNTEAFF. V gene TRBV30 combines with J gene TRBJ1-1; D is ambiguous. V lost 3 bases, J lost 0 bases, and 11 bases lay in between. This CDR3 has 14 amino acids. Germline lookup yields CDR1 GTSNPN and CDR2 SVGIG (reference sequence).

The V call is TRBV28, the J call TRBJ1-5; the D gene is possibly TRBD1 (5 bases). Germline CDR1 MDHEN, CDR2 SYDVKM. The CDR3 sequence is 15 residues long. V dropped 8 bases and J dropped 2 bases, with 16 bases sitting between them. The CDR3 coding sequence is TGTGCCAGCTCAGGGTGGGGTCGGGGCAATCAGCCCCAGCATTTT. As protein: CASSGWGRGNQPQHF.

The CDR3: CASSMKTVPNQPQHF. The DNA of the CDR3 is TGTGCCAGTAGTATGAAGACAGTCCCGAATCAGCCCCAGCATTTT. The rearrangement links TRBV19 to TRBJ1-5; D might be TRBD1 (5 bases). CDR1 and CDR2 (germline): LNHDA, SQIVND (reference sequence). The V end lost 3 bases, the J end lost 4 bases, and 13 bases lay between the germline ends. The CDR3 runs 15 residues.

The chain links TRBV25-1 to TRBJ2-1, with D unclear. The CDR3 is 14 amino acids. In germline, CDR1 is MGHDK, CDR2 SYGVNS. V gave up 2 bases and J gave up 0 bases, with 5 bases separating them. The CDR3 sequence is CASSERSSYNEQFF. The CDR3, as DNA: TGTGCCAGCAGTGAACGTAGCTCCTACAATGAGCAGTTCTTC.